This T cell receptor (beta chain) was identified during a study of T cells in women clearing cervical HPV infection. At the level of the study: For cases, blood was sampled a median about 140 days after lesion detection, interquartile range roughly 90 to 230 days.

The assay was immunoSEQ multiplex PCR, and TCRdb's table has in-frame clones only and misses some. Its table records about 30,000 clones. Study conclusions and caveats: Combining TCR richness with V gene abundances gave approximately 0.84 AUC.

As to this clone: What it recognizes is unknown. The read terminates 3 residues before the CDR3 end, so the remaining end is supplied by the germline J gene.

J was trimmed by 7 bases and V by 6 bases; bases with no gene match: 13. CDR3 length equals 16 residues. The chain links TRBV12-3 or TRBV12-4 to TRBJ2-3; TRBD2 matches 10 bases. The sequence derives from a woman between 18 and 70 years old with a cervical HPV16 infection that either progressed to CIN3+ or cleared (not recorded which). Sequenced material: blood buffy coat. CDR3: CASSLGSGRAENTQYF. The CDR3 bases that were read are TGTGCCAGCAGCCTCGGGAGCGGGAGGGCCGAGAATACG.